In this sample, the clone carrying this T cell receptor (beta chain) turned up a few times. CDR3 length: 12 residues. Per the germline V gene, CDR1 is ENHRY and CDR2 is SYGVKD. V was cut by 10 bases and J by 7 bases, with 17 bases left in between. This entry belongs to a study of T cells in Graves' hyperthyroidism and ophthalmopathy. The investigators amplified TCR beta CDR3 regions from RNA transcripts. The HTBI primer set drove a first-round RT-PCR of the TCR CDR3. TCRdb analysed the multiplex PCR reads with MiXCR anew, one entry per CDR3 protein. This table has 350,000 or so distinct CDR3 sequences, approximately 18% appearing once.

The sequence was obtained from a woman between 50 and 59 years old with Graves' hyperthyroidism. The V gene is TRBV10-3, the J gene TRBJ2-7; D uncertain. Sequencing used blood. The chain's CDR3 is CATSDPAAEQYF. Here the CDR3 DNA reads TGTGCCACCTCAGACCCGGCCGCGGAGCAGTACTTC.